The present T cell receptor beta chain was sequenced within a study of CD8+ T cells in alopecia areata. Across the study: Tofacitinib dosing lasted 6 to 18 months, which was then followed by 6 months off drug.

Extracted RNA was reverse transcribed into cDNA, the sequencing template. TCRdb's table, derived via immunoSEQ multiplex PCR, lists solely in-frame clones and lacks some. The profile shows 200,000 or so clones, 55% to 70% of them singletons. The CDR3 contains 16 residues. Trimming stripped 1 base from V and 4 bases from J, with 19 bases between. CDR1 is GTSNPN, CDR2 SVGIG, per germline (reference sequence). The treatment is: oral pan-JAK inhibitor, 5-10 mg twice daily. PBMCs yielded sorted CD4+ and CD8+ T cells. This sequence joins TRBV30 and TRBJ1-2; TRBD1 is a possible D gene (6 bases). The sequenced sample was CD4+ T cells sorted from blood, obtained at week 24, from a patient treated with tofacitinib. This sequence originates from a human donor with alopecia areata. CDR3 nucleotides: TGTGCCTGGAGTGCCGACAGGACTCCCGCCTTCTATGGCTACACCTTC. Amino acid sequence: CAWSADRTPAFYGYTF.